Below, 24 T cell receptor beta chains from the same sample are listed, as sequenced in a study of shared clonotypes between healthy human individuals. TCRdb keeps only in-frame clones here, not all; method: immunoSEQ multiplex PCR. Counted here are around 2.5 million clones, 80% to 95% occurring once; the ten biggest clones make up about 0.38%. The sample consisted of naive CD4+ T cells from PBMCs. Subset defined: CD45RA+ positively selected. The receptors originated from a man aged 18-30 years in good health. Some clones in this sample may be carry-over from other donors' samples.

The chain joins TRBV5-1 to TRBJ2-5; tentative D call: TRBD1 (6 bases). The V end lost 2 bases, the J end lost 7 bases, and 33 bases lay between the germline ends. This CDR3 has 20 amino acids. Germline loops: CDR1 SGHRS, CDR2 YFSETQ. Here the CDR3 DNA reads TGCGCCAGCAGCTTAGCCCCCGCAGGGGCGAATCCTCTGGGTAGGGGGACCCAGTACTTC. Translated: CASSLAPAGANPLGRGTQYF.

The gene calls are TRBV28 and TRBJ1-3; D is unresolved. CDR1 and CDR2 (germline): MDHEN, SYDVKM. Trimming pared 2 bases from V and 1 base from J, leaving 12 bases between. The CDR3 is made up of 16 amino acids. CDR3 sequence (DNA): TGTGCCAGCAGTTTAGGGGTCCTAAGGTCTGGAAACACCATATATTTT. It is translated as CASSLGVLRSGNTIYF.

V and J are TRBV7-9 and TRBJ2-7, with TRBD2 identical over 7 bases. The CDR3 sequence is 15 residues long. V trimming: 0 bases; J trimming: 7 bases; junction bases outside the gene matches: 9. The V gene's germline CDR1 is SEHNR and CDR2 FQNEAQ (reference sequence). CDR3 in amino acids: CASSLALGTTGEQYF. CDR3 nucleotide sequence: TGTGCCAGCAGCTTAGCTCTCGGGACTACGGGAGAGCAGTACTTC.

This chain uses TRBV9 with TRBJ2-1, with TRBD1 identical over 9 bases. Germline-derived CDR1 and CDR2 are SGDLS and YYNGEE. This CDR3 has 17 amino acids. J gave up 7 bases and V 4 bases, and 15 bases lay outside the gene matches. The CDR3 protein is CASSLWTGANLVNEQFF. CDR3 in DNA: TGTGCCAGCAGCCTCTGGACAGGGGCGAACCTAGTAAATGAGCAGTTCTTC.

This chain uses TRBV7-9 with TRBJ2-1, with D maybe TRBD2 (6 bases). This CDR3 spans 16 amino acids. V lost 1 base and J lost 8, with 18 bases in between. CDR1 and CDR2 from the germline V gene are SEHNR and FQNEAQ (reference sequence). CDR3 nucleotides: TGTGCCAGCAGCTTAGTAGGTCCCGTACTAGCCTATGAGCAGTTCTTC. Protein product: CASSLVGPVLAYEQFF.

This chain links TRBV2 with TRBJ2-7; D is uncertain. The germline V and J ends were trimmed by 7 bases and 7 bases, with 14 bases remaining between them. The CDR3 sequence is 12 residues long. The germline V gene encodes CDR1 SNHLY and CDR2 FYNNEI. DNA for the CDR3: TGTGCCAGCAACAAGCCCCCCTGGGAGCAGTACTTC. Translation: CASNKPPWEQYF.

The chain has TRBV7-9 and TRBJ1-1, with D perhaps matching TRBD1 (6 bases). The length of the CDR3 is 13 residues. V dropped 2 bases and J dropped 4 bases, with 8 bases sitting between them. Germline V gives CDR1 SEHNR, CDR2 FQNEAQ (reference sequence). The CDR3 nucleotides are TGTGCCAGCAGCTTAAAAGGGGGCACTGAAGCTTTCTTT. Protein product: CASSLKGGTEAFF.

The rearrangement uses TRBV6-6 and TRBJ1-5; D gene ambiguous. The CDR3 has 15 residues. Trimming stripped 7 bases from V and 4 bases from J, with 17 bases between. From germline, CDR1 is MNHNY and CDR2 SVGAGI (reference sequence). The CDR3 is CASTSSAVRNQPQHF. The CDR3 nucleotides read TGTGCCAGCACCTCTTCGGCGGTACGGAATCAGCCCCAGCATTTT.

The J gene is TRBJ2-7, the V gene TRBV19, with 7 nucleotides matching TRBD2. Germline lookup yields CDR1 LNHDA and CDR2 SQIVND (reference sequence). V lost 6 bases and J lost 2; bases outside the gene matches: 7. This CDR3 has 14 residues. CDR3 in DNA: TGTGCCAGTAGCCCCCTCGGGACTACCTACGAGCAGTACTTC. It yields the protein CASSPLGTTYEQYF.

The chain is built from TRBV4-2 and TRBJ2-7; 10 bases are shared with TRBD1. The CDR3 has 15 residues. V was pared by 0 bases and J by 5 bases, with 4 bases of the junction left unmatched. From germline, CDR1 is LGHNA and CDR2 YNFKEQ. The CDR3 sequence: CASSQEGQGPDEQYF. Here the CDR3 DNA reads TGTGCCAGCAGCCAAGAGGGACAGGGGCCGGACGAGCAGTACTTC.

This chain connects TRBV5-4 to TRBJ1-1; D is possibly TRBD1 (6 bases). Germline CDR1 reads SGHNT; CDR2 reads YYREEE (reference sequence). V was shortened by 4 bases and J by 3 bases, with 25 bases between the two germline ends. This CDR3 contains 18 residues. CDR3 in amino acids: CASSPRAASRGRDTEAFF. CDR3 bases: TGTGCCAGCAGCCCAAGGGCAGCGAGCAGGGGAAGAGACACTGAAGCTTTCTTT.

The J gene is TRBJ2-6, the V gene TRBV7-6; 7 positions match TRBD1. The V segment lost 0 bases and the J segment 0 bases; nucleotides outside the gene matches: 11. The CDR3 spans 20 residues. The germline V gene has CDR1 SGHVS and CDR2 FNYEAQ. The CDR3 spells CASSLAGFGTVISGANVLTF. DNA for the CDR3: TGTGCCAGCAGCTTAGCAGGATTCGGGACAGTCATCTCTGGGGCCAACGTCCTGACTTTC.

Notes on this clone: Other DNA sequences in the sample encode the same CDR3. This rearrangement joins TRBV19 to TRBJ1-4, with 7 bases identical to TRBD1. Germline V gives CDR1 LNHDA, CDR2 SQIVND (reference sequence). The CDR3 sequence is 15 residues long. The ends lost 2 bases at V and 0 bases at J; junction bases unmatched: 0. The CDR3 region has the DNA TGTGCCAGTAGTATACAGGGGGCAACTAATGAAAAACTGTTTTTT. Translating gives CASSIQGATNEKLFF.

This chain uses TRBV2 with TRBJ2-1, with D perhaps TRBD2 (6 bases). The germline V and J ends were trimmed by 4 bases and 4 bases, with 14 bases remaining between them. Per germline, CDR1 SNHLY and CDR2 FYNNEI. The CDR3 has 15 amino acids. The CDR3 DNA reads TGTGCCAGCAGTGGTGGGACTCGCACTTACAATGAGCAGTTCTTC. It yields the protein CASSGGTRTYNEQFF.

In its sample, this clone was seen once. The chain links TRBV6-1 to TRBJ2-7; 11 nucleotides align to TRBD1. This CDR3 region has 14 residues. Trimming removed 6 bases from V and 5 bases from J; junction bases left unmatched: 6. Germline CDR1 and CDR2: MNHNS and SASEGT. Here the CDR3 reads CASRTGTGGHEQYF. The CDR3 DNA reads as TGTGCCAGCAGAACCGGGACAGGGGGACACGAGCAGTACTTC.

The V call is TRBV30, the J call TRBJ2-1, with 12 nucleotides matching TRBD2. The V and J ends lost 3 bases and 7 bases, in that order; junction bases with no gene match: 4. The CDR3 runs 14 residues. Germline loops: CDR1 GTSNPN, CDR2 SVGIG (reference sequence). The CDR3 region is CAWSRTSGRNEQFF. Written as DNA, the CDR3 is TGTGCCTGGAGCCGTACTAGCGGGAGGAATGAGCAGTTCTTC.

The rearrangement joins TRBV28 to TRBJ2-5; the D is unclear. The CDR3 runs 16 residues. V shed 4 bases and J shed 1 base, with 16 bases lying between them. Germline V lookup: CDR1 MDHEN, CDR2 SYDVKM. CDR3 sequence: CASSSPGERSQETQYF. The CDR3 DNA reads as TGTGCCAGCAGTTCCCCAGGAGAGCGAAGCCAAGAGACCCAGTACTTC.

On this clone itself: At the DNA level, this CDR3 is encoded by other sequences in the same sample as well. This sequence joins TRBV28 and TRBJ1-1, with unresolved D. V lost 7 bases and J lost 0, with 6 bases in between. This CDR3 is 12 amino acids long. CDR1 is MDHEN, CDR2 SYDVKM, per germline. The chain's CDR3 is CASTRLNTEAFF. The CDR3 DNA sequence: TGTGCCAGCACCCGGTTGAACACTGAAGCTTTCTTT. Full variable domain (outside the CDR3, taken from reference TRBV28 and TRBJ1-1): DVKVTQSSRYLVKRTGEKVFLECVQDMDHENMFWYRQDPGLGLRLIYFSYDVKMKEKGDIPEGYSVSREKKERFSLILESASTNQTSMYLCASTRLNTEAFFGQGTRLTVV.

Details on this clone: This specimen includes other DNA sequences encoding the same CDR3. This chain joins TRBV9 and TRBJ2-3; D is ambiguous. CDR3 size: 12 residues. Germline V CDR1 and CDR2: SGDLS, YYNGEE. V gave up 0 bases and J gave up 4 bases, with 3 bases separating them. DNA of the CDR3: TGTGCCAGCAGCGTAGTTCCAGATACGCAGTATTTT. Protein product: CASSVVPDTQYF. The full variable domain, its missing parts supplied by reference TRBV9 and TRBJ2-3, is DSGVTQTPKHLITATGQRVTLRCSPRSGDLSVYWYQQSLDQGLQFLIQYYNGEERAKGNILERFSAQQFPDLHSELNLSSLELGDSALYFCASSVVPDTQYFGPGTRLTVL.

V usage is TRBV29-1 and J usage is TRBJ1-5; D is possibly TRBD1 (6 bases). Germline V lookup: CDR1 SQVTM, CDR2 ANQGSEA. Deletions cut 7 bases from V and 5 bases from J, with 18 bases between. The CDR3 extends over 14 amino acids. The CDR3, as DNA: TGCAGCGCAATAGGGGGGCAGGGCGATCAGCCCCAGCATTTT. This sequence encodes CSAIGGQGDQPQHF.

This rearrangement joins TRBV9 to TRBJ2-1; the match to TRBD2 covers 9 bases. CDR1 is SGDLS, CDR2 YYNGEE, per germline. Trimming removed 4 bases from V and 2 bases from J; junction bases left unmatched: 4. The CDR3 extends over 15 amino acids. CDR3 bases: TGTGCCAGCAGCCCAGTAGCGGGAGCCTACAATGAGCAGTTCTTC. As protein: CASSPVAGAYNEQFF.

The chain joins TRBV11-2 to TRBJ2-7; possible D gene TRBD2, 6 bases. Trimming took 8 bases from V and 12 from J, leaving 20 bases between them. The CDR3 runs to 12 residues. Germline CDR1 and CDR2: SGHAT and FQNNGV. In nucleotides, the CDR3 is TGTGCCAGCGGGGCCGGGGTCGGGAGAGGGTACTTC. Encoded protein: CASGAGVGRGYF.

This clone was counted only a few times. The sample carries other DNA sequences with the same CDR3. This CDR3 is CASSLGQNYGYTF. CDR3 nucleotide sequence: TGCGCCAGCAGCCTCGGACAGAACTATGGCTACACCTTC. This chain links TRBV5-1 with TRBJ1-2; possibly TRBD1 for D (6 bases). The CDR3 runs to 13 residues. Trimming removed 4 bases at V and 2 bases at J, with 9 bases between. The germline V gene has CDR1 SGHRS and CDR2 YFSETQ.

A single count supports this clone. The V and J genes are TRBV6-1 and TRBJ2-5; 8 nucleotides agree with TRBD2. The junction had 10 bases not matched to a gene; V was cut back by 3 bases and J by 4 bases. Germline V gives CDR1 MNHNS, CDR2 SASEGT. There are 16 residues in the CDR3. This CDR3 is CASSDRSGRAGETQYF. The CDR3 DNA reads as TGTGCCAGCAGTGACCGTTCCGGGAGGGCGGGAGAGACCCAGTACTTC.